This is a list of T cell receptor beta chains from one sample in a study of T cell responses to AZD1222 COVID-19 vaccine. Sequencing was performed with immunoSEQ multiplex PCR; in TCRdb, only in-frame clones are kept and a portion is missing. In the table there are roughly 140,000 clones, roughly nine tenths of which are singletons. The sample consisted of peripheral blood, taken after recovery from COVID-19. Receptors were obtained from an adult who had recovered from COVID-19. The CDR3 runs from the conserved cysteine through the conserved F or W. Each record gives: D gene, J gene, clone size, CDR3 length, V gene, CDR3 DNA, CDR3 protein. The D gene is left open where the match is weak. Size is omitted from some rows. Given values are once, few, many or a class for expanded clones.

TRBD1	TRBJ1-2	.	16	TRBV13	TGTGCCAGCAGCGCCGCCGGGACAGCCACATCCTATGGCTACACCTTC	CASSAAGTATSYGYTF
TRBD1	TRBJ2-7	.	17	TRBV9	TGTGCCAGCAGCGTAGCGTCGGCGGACAGGGGGCGGTACGAGCAGTACTTC	CASSVASADRGRYEQYF
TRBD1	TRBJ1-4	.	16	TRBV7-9	TGTGCCAGCAGCTTTGATCCGGGACAGGGGTATTTTAAACTGTTTTTT	CASSFDPGQGYFKLFF
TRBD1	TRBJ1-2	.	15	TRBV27	TGTGCCAGCAGAAAAATAGACCGGGACAGCTATGGCTACACCTTC	CASRKIDRDSYGYTF
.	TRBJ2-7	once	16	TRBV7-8	TGTGCCAGCAGCTTAGTTGGGCAGGGATTTACCTACGAGCAGTACTTC	CASSLVGQGFTYEQYF
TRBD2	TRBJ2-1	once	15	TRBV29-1	TGCAGCGTTGAATCCCCGGGGGGCTCCTACAATGAGCAGTTCTTC	CSVESPGGSYNEQFF
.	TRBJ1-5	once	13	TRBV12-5	TGTGCTAGTCTAGAGGTCGGAATTCAGCCCCAGCATTTT	CASLEVGIQPQHF
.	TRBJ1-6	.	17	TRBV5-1	TGCGCCAGCAGCCATACCCCTCAAAGCTCCTATAATTCACCCCTCCACTTT	CASSHTPQSSYNSPLHF
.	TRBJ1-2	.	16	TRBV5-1	TGCGCCAGCAGCCCCGCAATCGAGAGGGGGGCATATGGCTACACCTTC	CASSPAIERGAYGYTF
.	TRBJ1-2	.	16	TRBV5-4	TGTGCCAGCAGCGGGGGACTTGACCCCGTAAACTATGGCTACACCTTC	CASSGGLDPVNYGYTF
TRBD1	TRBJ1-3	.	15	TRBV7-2	TGTGCCAGCAGCCCTCAGGGGGGATCTGGAAACACCATATATTTT	CASSPQGGSGNTIYF
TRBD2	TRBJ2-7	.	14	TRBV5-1	TGCGCCAGCAGCTTAGCGGGAGGGCCCTACGAGCAGTACTTC	CASSLAGGPYEQYF
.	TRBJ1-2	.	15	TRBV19	TGTGCCAGTAGTATAGGATCTACAGCTAACTATGGCTACACCTTC	CASSIGSTANYGYTF
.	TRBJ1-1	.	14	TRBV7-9	TGTGCCAGCAGTTCATCCGGGACGGAAGGAGAAGCTTTCTTT	CASSSSGTEGEAFF
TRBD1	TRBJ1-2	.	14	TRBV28	TGTGCCAGCAGTCCCGGGACAGTCAACTATGGCTACACCTTC	CASSPGTVNYGYTF
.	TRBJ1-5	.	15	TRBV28	TGTGCCAGCAGTTTATCCGGGGATAGCAATCAGCCCCAGCATTTT	CASSLSGDSNQPQHF
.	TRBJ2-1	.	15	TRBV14	TGTGCCAGCACCCCCGCGGGTGTCTCCTACAATGAGCAGTTCTTC	CASTPAGVSYNEQFF
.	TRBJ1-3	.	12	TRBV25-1	TGTGCCAGCAGTGAACCTGGAAACACCATATATTTT	CASSEPGNTIYF
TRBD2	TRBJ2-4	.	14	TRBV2	TGTGCCAGCAGCGGAGCGGGGATGTTTAACATTCAGTACTTC	CASSGAGMFNIQYF
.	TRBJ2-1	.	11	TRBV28	TGTGCCAGCAGGAGTTACGATGAGCAGTTCTTC	CASRSYDEQFF
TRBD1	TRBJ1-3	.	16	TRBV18	TGTGCCAGCTCACCACCTAGGACAGGGTCTGGAAACACCATATATTTT	CASSPPRTGSGNTIYF
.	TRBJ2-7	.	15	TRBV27	TGTGCCAGCAGTTTGTCCACCTCGACTAGTAGCGAGCAGTACTTC	CASSLSTSTSSEQYF
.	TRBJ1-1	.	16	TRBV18	TGTGCCAGCTCACCACTACCCCAGGGTTCCGCCACTGAAGCTTTCTTT	CASSPLPQGSATEAFF
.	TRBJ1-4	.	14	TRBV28	TGTGCCAGCAGACCCACGGGGGCCGGTGAAAAACTGTTTTTT	CASRPTGAGEKLFF
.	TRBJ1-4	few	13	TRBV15	TGTGCCACCAGCAGAGGGATGGGGGGGAAACTGTTTTTT	CATSRGMGGKLFF
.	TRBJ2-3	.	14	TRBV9	TGTGCCAGCAGCGTAGGGAGTGAAGCAGATACGCAGTATTTT	CASSVGSEADTQYF
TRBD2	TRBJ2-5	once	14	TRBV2	TGTGCCAGCAGTGGAGGTAGCGGGGTAGAGACCCAGTACTTC	CASSGGSGVETQYF
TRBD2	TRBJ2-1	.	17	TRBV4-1	TGCGCCAGCAGCCTCGGGGGCGGGAGGGCCAGAGGTCATGAGCAGTTCTTC	CASSLGGGRARGHEQFF
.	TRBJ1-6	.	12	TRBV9	TGTGCCAGCAGCGCCGACGGTTCACCCCTCCACTTT	CASSADGSPLHF
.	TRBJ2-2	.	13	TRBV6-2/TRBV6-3	TGTGCCAGCAGTTCCAGGGTCGACGGGGAGCTGTTTTTT	CASSSRVDGELFF
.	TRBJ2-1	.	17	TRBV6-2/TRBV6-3	TGTGCCAGCAGTTACCGGACTACCCGAGGAATAAACAATGAGCAGTTCTTC	CASSYRTTRGINNEQFF
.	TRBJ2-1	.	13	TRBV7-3	TGTGCCAGCAGCTTAGGGGCCGGCAATGAGCAGTTCTTC	CASSLGAGNEQFF
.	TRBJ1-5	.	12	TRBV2	TGTGCCAGCAATAGGGCGGGACAGCCCCAGCATTTT	CASNRAGQPQHF
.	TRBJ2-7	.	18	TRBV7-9	TGTGCCAGCAGCTTACGGGGAAGGGGACAAGGGAGCTCCTACGAGCAGTACTTC	CASSLRGRGQGSSYEQYF
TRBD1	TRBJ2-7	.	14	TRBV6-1	TGTGCCAGCAGTGAGACAGGGTCTCCCTACGAGCAGTACTTC	CASSETGSPYEQYF
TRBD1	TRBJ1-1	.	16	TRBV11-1	TGTGCCAGCAAACGGACAGGGGAGCCTTTGAACACTGAAGCTTTCTTT	CASKRTGEPLNTEAFF
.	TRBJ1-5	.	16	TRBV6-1	TGTGCCAGCAGTGAAAGCATCCAGGATAGCAATCAGCCCCAGCATTTT	CASSESIQDSNQPQHF
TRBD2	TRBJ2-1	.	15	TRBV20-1	TGCAGTGCTAGTGGGCGGGAGAAGGGGTACAATGAGCAGTTCTTC	CSASGREKGYNEQFF
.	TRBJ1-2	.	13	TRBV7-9	TGTGCCAGCAGCTTAGGAGGAGCTTATGGCTACACCTTC	CASSLGGAYGYTF
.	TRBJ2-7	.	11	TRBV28	TGTGCCACTACGGGCTCCTACGAGCAGTACTTC	CATTGSYEQYF
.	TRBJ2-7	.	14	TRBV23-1	TGCGCCAGCGTCGTGGGCAGGGGAGCCTACGAGCAGTACTTC	CASVVGRGAYEQYF
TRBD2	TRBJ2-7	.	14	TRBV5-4	TGTGCCAGCAGCTCCCGGGACTACCCCTACGAGCAGTACTTC	CASSSRDYPYEQYF
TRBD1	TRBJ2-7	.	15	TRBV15	TGTGCCACCAGCAGAGGGGACAGTGAGGCGGACGAGCAGTACTTC	CATSRGDSEADEQYF
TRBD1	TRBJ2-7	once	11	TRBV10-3	TGTGCCGTTATACAGGGGACCGAGCAGTACTTC	CAVIQGTEQYF
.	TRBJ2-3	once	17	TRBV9	TGTGCCAGCAGCGTAGCTGGGGGCGGAGTAAGCACAGATACGCAGTATTTT	CASSVAGGGVSTDTQYF
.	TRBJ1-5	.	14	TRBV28	TGTGCCAGCAGCTCGGGGGGCGGCAATCAGCCCCAGCATTTT	CASSSGGGNQPQHF
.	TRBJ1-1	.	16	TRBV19	TGTGCCAGTAGTCCTTACTCCGGGACCGCGGACACTGAAGCTTTCTTT	CASSPYSGTADTEAFF
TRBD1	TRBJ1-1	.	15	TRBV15	TGTGCCACCAGCAGATTGGGGACAGGGGCCACTGAAGCTTTCTTT	CATSRLGTGATEAFF
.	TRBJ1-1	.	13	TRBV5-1	TGCGCCAGCAGCTGGGGGCAGAACACTGAAGCTTTCTTT	CASSWGQNTEAFF
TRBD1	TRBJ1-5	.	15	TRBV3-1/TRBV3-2	TGTGCCAGCAGCCAGGGGGGACAGGGGGGTCAGCCCCAGCATTTT	CASSQGGQGGQPQHF
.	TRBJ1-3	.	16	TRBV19	TGTGCCAGTAGTATTGGTCCGGCAGGGGAAAGAAACACCATATATTTT	CASSIGPAGERNTIYF
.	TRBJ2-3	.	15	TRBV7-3	TGTGCCAGCAGCTCCTCCCCGCGGGACACAGATACGCAGTATTTT	CASSSSPRDTDTQYF
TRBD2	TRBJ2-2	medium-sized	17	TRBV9	TGTGCCAGCAGCGCGTCCGGGACTAGCGTGAACACCGGGGAGCTGTTTTTT	CASSASGTSVNTGELFF
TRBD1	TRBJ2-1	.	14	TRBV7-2	TGTGCCAGCAGCTTCCGGACAGGGGACAATGAGCAGTTCTTC	CASSFRTGDNEQFF